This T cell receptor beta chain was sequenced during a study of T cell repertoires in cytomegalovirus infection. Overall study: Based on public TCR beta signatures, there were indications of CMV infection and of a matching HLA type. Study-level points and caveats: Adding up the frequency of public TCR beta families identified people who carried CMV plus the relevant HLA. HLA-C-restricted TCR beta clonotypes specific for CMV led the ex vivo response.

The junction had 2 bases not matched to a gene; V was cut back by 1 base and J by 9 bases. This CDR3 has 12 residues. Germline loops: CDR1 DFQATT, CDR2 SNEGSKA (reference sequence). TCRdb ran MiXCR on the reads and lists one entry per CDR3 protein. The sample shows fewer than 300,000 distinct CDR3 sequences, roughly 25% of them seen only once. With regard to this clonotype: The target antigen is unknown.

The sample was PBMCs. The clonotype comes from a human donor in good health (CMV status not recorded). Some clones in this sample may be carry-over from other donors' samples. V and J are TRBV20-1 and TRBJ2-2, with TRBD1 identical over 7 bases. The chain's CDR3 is CSARGQGRELFF. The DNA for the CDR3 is TGCAGTGCTAGAGGACAGGGCCGGGAGCTGTTTTTT.